A selection of T cell receptor beta chains follows, all from one sample in a study of T cell responses to AZD1222 COVID-19 vaccine. Sequenced by immunoSEQ multiplex PCR; TCRdb stores in-frame clones only, minus some. The sample yields roughly 100,000 clones, about 80% seen once. Source: peripheral blood, taken on day 0 of AZD1222 vaccination. The source is an adult in good health. Both conserved end residues are part of each CDR3. The order of the fields is J gene, D gene, clone size, V gene, CDR3 DNA, CDR3 protein. A D gene is named only where the DNA matches it firmly. Only some rows state a clone size, as once, few, many or a class for expanded clones.

j_call: TRBJ1-1; d_call: -; clone_size: -; v_call: TRBV19; cdr3_nt: TGTGCCAGTGGAGAACGTGGGGGGAAGAACACTGAAGCTTTCTTT; cdr3_aa: CASGERGGKNTEAFF
j_call: TRBJ1-1; d_call: -; clone_size: few; v_call: TRBV5-1; cdr3_nt: TGCGCCAGCAGAGATAGCCGACTGGGGGAAGCGGCTGAAGCTTTCTTT; cdr3_aa: CASRDSRLGEAAEAFF
j_call: TRBJ1-2; d_call: -; clone_size: few; v_call: TRBV12-3/TRBV12-4; cdr3_nt: TGTGCCAGCAGTTTACAGGGCGCGGGAGGCTACACCTTC; cdr3_aa: CASSLQGAGGYTF
j_call: TRBJ2-2; d_call: -; clone_size: once; v_call: TRBV7-2; cdr3_nt: TGTGCCAGCAGCTTAGCGCCGGGCGGGGAGCTGTTTTTT; cdr3_aa: CASSLAPGGELFF
j_call: TRBJ2-2; d_call: -; clone_size: -; v_call: TRBV12-5; cdr3_nt: TGTGCTAGTGGTCCCCTCCCAGGGTCCGGGGAGCTGTTTTTT; cdr3_aa: CASGPLPGSGELFF
j_call: TRBJ1-2; d_call: TRBD1; clone_size: -; v_call: TRBV6-5; cdr3_nt: TGTGCCAGCAGACCCACCGACAGGGCAGGTGGCTACACCTTC; cdr3_aa: CASRPTDRAGGYTF
j_call: TRBJ1-3; d_call: -; clone_size: -; v_call: TRBV5-6; cdr3_nt: TGTGCCAGCAAGGACACTTATGGAAACACCATATATTTT; cdr3_aa: CASKDTYGNTIYF
j_call: TRBJ2-1; d_call: -; clone_size: few; v_call: TRBV6-2/TRBV6-3; cdr3_nt: TGTGCCAGCAGTTACGTGACTCGGCGGGGCCCTAATTATGAGCAGTTCTTC; cdr3_aa: CASSYVTRRGPNYEQFF
j_call: TRBJ1-5; d_call: -; clone_size: -; v_call: TRBV12-3/TRBV12-4; cdr3_nt: TGTGCCAGCAGTTTAGTTTGGGCAGCACCCCAGCATTTT; cdr3_aa: CASSLVWAAPQHF
j_call: TRBJ2-5; d_call: TRBD2; clone_size: -; v_call: TRBV10-2; cdr3_nt: TGCGCCAGCATCAAGACTAGCGGGGCCCGGCGACTGGAGACCCAGTACTTC; cdr3_aa: CASIKTSGARRLETQYF
j_call: TRBJ1-1; d_call: -; clone_size: -; v_call: TRBV9; cdr3_nt: TGTGCCAGCAGCGTGCAGGGCAGCAGTCATACTGAAGCTTTCTTT; cdr3_aa: CASSVQGSSHTEAFF
j_call: TRBJ2-1; d_call: -; clone_size: -; v_call: TRBV25-1; cdr3_nt: TGTGCCAGCAGGGGAGGGGGATGGGATGAGCAGTTCTTC; cdr3_aa: CASRGGGWDEQFF
j_call: TRBJ2-3; d_call: -; clone_size: -; v_call: TRBV13; cdr3_nt: TGTGCCAGCAGCTTAGGAAACGGCGGGGGCTCGGTGGCGTATTTT; cdr3_aa: CASSLGNGGGSVAYF
j_call: TRBJ2-7; d_call: TRBD1; clone_size: -; v_call: TRBV19; cdr3_nt: TGTGCCAGTAGCACCCGGGACAGCTCCTACGAGCAGTACTTC; cdr3_aa: CASSTRDSSYEQYF
j_call: TRBJ1-4; d_call: -; clone_size: -; v_call: TRBV18; cdr3_nt: TGTGCCAGCTCACCAAGGGCAGCTAATGAAAAACTGTTTTTT; cdr3_aa: CASSPRAANEKLFF
j_call: TRBJ2-6; d_call: -; clone_size: -; v_call: TRBV15; cdr3_nt: TGTGCCACCAGCGGACAGAGCTCTGGGGCCAACGTCCTGACTTTC; cdr3_aa: CATSGQSSGANVLTF
j_call: TRBJ2-3; d_call: TRBD2; clone_size: -; v_call: TRBV10-3; cdr3_nt: TGTGCCATCAGTATCGGGCTAGCGGGGGGACTGGATACGCAGTATTTT; cdr3_aa: CAISIGLAGGLDTQYF
j_call: TRBJ2-2; d_call: TRBD1; clone_size: -; v_call: TRBV18; cdr3_nt: TGTGCCAGCTCACCCGGGACAGGGAACACCGGGGAGCTGTTTTTT; cdr3_aa: CASSPGTGNTGELFF
j_call: TRBJ2-7; d_call: -; clone_size: -; v_call: TRBV7-3; cdr3_nt: TGTGCCAGCAGATCCCCGGGCGGCACAAACTACGAGCAGTACTTC; cdr3_aa: CASRSPGGTNYEQYF
j_call: TRBJ2-7; d_call: TRBD1; clone_size: -; v_call: TRBV5-8; cdr3_nt: TGTGCCAGCAGCCACAGGGGAGCCGAGCAGTACTTC; cdr3_aa: CASSHRGAEQYF
j_call: TRBJ2-7; d_call: -; clone_size: -; v_call: TRBV4-2; cdr3_nt: TGTGCCAGCAGCCAAGATCAGATCAGGGGGGCCTACGAGCAGTACTTC; cdr3_aa: CASSQDQIRGAYEQYF
j_call: TRBJ2-2; d_call: TRBD1; clone_size: few; v_call: TRBV5-1; cdr3_nt: TGCGCCAGCAGCGGGACAGCGAACACCGGGGAGCTGTTTTTT; cdr3_aa: CASSGTANTGELFF
j_call: TRBJ1-3; d_call: -; clone_size: -; v_call: TRBV19; cdr3_nt: TGTGCCAGTAGGGCGGACGGAGGAGGAAACACCATATATTTT; cdr3_aa: CASRADGGGNTIYF
j_call: TRBJ1-1; d_call: -; clone_size: -; v_call: TRBV4-3; cdr3_nt: TGCGCCAGCAGCCAGAGCCCTCGTCGAGAAGCTTTCTTT; cdr3_aa: CASSQSPRREAFF
j_call: TRBJ1-3; d_call: -; clone_size: -; v_call: TRBV19; cdr3_nt: TGTGCCAGCCAACCGACTCCCTTTCCTGGAAACACCATATATTTT; cdr3_aa: CASQPTPFPGNTIYF
j_call: TRBJ2-3; d_call: -; clone_size: few; v_call: TRBV25-1; cdr3_nt: TGTGCCAGCAGTGCAGGCGGTGTGCAGTATTTT; cdr3_aa: CASSAGGVQYF
j_call: TRBJ2-5; d_call: -; clone_size: -; v_call: TRBV9; cdr3_nt: TGTGCCAGCAGCGTACAGGACAACGTAGAGACCCAGTACTTC; cdr3_aa: CASSVQDNVETQYF
j_call: TRBJ2-1; d_call: TRBD2; clone_size: -; v_call: TRBV6-6; cdr3_nt: TGTGCCAGCAGTTACTCGGGAAGCGGGGGGGTCAATGAGCAGTTCTTC; cdr3_aa: CASSYSGSGGVNEQFF
j_call: TRBJ2-5; d_call: -; clone_size: few; v_call: TRBV4-2; cdr3_nt: TGTGCCAGCAGCCAAGAGGGGGGCCGGGAGACCCAGTACTTC; cdr3_aa: CASSQEGGRETQYF
j_call: TRBJ2-7; d_call: -; clone_size: -; v_call: TRBV7-8; cdr3_nt: TGTGCCAGCAGCTTAAGATCGGGCTACGAGCAGTACTTC; cdr3_aa: CASSLRSGYEQYF
j_call: TRBJ2-3; d_call: -; clone_size: -; v_call: TRBV3-1/TRBV3-2; cdr3_nt: TGTGCCAGCAGCCAGGGACCGATCACAGATACGCAGTATTTT; cdr3_aa: CASSQGPITDTQYF